Presented here are 29 T cell receptor beta chains from one specimen sequenced in a study of T cells expressing NK-cell markers. TCRdb reprocessed the 5' RACE reads and keeps a single row for each CDR3 protein, giving no DNA. In all, the sample yields approximately 150,000 distinct CDR3 sequences. The sequenced material came from blood T cells: a sorted CD56 or NKG2C T cell subset, CD4+ or CD8+ T cells, or bulk PBMC T cells (not recorded which). All receptors derive from a woman between 18 and 70 years old in good health.

This rearrangement joins TRBV5-1 to TRBJ2-1; the TRBD1 assignment by TCRdb is unverifiable without DNA. Germline V CDR1 and CDR2: SGHRS, YFSETQ. The CDR3 runs to 14 residues. CDR3 loop: CASSPPGSYNEQFF.

This chain joins TRBV18 and TRBJ2-7; TCRdb lists TRBD1, though no DNA is available to test this call. The CDR3 sequence is 15 residues long. Germline V CDR1 and CDR2: KGHSH, LQKENI. The CDR3 loop reads CASSPGQKYFYEQYF.

The chain carries TRBV7-2 and TRBJ1-1; TCRdb indicates TRBD1, and absent DNA this call remains unverified. Per the germline V gene, CDR1 is SGHTA and CDR2 is FQGNSA. There are 16 residues in the CDR3. CDR3 amino acids: CASSPTTLAGAGGAFF.

This chain joins TRBV20-1 and TRBJ2-7; TCRdb calls TRBD1, which cannot be checked without DNA. The germline CDR1 and CDR2 sequences are DFQATT and SNEGSKA (reference sequence). The CDR3 extends over 18 amino acids. This CDR3 reads CSARQGVPIVPSSYEQYF.

The chain combines TRBV12-3 or TRBV12-4 with TRBJ2-7; the D call of TRBD2 rests on TCRdb alone, since no DNA is present to check it. The CDR3 loop spans 13 amino acids. CDR3 region: CASGLAGAGEQYF.

The gene calls are TRBV7-2 and TRBJ2-2; TCRdb's D gene call, TRBD1, goes unchecked for lack of DNA. From germline, CDR1 is SGHTA and CDR2 FQGNSA. CDR3 size: 14 residues. The CDR3 spells CASSEQGFTGELFF.

This chain joins TRBV9 and TRBJ1-1; the D call from TCRdb, TRBD1, cannot be confirmed without DNA. The CDR3 spans 13 residues. CDR1 SGDLS and CDR2 YYNGEE come from the germline V gene. The CDR3 sequence: CASSGLQGSEAFF. The whole variable domain, filled in from reference TRBV9 and TRBJ1-1, reads DSGVTQTPKHLITATGQRVTLRCSPRSGDLSVYWYQQSLDQGLQFLIQYYNGEERAKGNILERFSAQQFPDLHSELNLSSLELGDSALYFCASSGLQGSEAFFGQGTRLTVV.

The chain is built from TRBV5-1 and TRBJ2-3. Germline assignment: CDR1 SGHRS and CDR2 YFSETQ. The CDR3 totals 11 residues. CDR3 sequence: CASKRADTQYF.

The rearrangement uses TRBV4-1 and TRBJ2-7; TCRdb returns TRBD1, unconfirmable since there is no DNA. CDR1 and CDR2 from the germline V gene are MGHRA and YSYEKL. The CDR3 has 17 residues. Here the CDR3 reads CASSQGPGTGSSYEQYF.

The rearrangement links TRBV12-3 or TRBV12-4 to TRBJ1-2; TCRdb outputs TRBD1, but without DNA this stays unchecked. There are 17 residues in the CDR3. CDR3 sequence reads: CASRNGGTGTANYGYTF.

The chain joins TRBV5-1 to TRBJ1-5. The CDR3 spans 13 residues. Germline V gene data show CDR1 as SGHRS and CDR2 as YFSETQ. The chain's CDR3 is CASRLSLAQPQHF.

V gene TRBV3-1 combines with J gene TRBJ1-5. The germline gives CDR1 LGHDT, CDR2 YNNKEL (reference sequence). CDR3 size: 15 residues. The CDR3 is CASSQGAGPHQPQHF. Together with reference TRBV3-1 and TRBJ1-5, the CDR3 gives the full variable domain: DTAVSQTPKYLVTQMGNDKSIKCEQNLGHDTMYWYKQDSKKFLKIMFSYNNKELIINETVPNRFSPKSPDKAHLNLHINSLELGDSAVYFCASSQGAGPHQPQHFGDGTRLSIL.

The chain is built from TRBV14 and TRBJ2-2; as DNA is missing, the TRBD1 call by TCRdb cannot be tested. The germline V gene has CDR1 SGHDN and CDR2 FVKESK. CDR3 length: 17 residues. CDR3 loop: CASSYRNQGRNTGELFF.

J is TRBJ2-7 and V is TRBV10-3; TCRdb reports TRBD1, a call that lacks DNA to check it against. Germline loops: CDR1 ENHRY, CDR2 SYGVKD. The CDR3 contains 14 residues. The CDR3: CAIRDDRVTYEQYF.

This sequence joins TRBV20-1 and TRBJ2-7; TCRdb's D gene call, TRBD1, goes unchecked for lack of DNA. In germline, CDR1 is DFQATT, CDR2 SNEGSKA (reference sequence). This CDR3 has 15 amino acids. The CDR3 sequence is CSARAYGTMLGQQYF.

CDR3 in amino acids: CASRGTGENSPLHF. This chain links TRBV5-1 with TRBJ1-6; TCRdb indicates TRBD1, and absent DNA this call remains unverified. The CDR3 sequence is 14 residues long. The germline gives CDR1 SGHRS, CDR2 YFSETQ.

This chain joins TRBV4-2 and TRBJ2-5. The CDR3 has 13 residues. The germline gives CDR1 LGHNA, CDR2 YNFKEQ. The CDR3 here is CASSQEWEETQYF.

The chain uses TRBV20-1 and TRBJ2-7; TCRdb indicates TRBD2, and absent DNA this call remains unverified. Germline CDR1 and CDR2: DFQATT and SNEGSKA (reference sequence). This CDR3 has 16 amino acids. The CDR3 loop reads CSASPSGSFPTGEQYF.

The genes are TRBV20-1 and TRBJ2-2; the D gene TCRdb calls, TRBD1, cannot be checked with no DNA. This CDR3 is 14 amino acids long. Per the germline V gene, CDR1 is DFQATT and CDR2 is SNEGSKA (reference sequence). This CDR3 reads CSAATPLGEGELFF.

V and J are TRBV27 and TRBJ1-3. Looked up from germline, CDR1 is MNHEY and CDR2 is SMNVEV (reference sequence). This CDR3 region has 14 residues. The CDR3 sequence is CASSPTRSGNTIYF.

The chain links TRBV29-1 to TRBJ2-3; TCRdb picks TRBD1, but there is no DNA to check that call. This CDR3 comprises 15 residues. In germline, CDR1 is SQVTM, CDR2 ANQGSEA. CDR3 loop: CSVTPTGLSTDTQYF.

The chain is built from TRBV5-1 and TRBJ1-3. Germline-derived CDR1 and CDR2 are SGHRS and YFSETQ. CDR3 length: 13 amino acids. CDR3 loop: CASSVTLGNTIYF.

The chain recombines TRBV5-1 with TRBJ2-2. The CDR3 length is 16 residues. Germline lookup yields CDR1 SGHRS and CDR2 YFSETQ. The CDR3 sequence: CASSKTIETLTGELFF. The full variable domain, completed using reference TRBV5-1 and TRBJ2-2, is KAGVTQTPRYLIKTRGQQVTLSCSPISGHRSVSWYQQTPGQGLQFLFEYFSETQRNKGNFPGRFSGRQFSNSRSEMNVSTLELGDSALYLCASSKTIETLTGELFFGEGSRLTVL.

J is TRBJ2-7 and V is TRBV4-1; the TCRdb D gene call, TRBD2, has no DNA to confirm it. The CDR3 loop spans 15 amino acids. Looked up from germline, CDR1 is MGHRA and CDR2 is YSYEKL. The CDR3 loop reads CASSLSGSGLGEQYF.

The chain carries TRBV11-1 and TRBJ2-5; the TCRdb call, TRBD2, lacks DNA for checking. The CDR3 sequence is 14 residues long. From germline, CDR1 is SGHAT and CDR2 FQDESV (reference sequence). CDR3: CASSLVGPQETQYF.

The V call is TRBV15, the J call TRBJ2-7; TCRdb gives TRBD1 as the D gene, but with no DNA this cannot be confirmed. CDR1 and CDR2 from the germline V gene are LNHNV and YYDKDF (reference sequence). CDR3 length equals 14 residues. CDR3 protein: CATSRIQGGYEQYF.

V is TRBV10-1 and J is TRBJ1-5. The germline CDR1 and CDR2 sequences are WNHNN and SYGVQD (reference sequence). The CDR3 length is 16 residues. The CDR3 here is CASSERQPHSNQPQHF.

The chain couples TRBV7-2 to TRBJ2-3. The germline V gene has CDR1 SGHTA and CDR2 FQGNSA. The CDR3 covers 15 residues. The CDR3 loop is CASSFTRTSTDTQYF.

The chain recombines TRBV9 with TRBJ2-7; TCRdb's D gene call, TRBD2, goes unchecked for lack of DNA. The CDR3 totals 17 residues. CDR1 and CDR2 from the germline V gene are SGDLS and YYNGEE. CDR3 in amino acids: CASSVGTSGVSQNEQYF.